This TCR beta chain emerged from a study of technical replicates of blood from a few donors. This CDR3 comprises 14 residues. The germline gives CDR1 MNHEY, CDR2 SMNVEV (reference sequence). V was pared by 8 bases and J by 4 bases, with 7 bases of the junction left unmatched. Clones were sequenced by immunoSEQ multiplex PCR, and TCRdb holds only the in-frame ones, with some missing. This sample has fewer than 90,000 clones, with approximately 94% found just once. This TCR came from a human donor in good health. What was sequenced was T cells isolated from PBMCs. This chain uses TRBV27 with TRBJ1-1, with 10 positions matching TRBD1. The CDR3 nucleotides read TGTGCCAGCTACCGGGACAGGGGTGGCACTGAAGCTTTCTTT. Encoded protein: CASYRDRGGTEAFF.